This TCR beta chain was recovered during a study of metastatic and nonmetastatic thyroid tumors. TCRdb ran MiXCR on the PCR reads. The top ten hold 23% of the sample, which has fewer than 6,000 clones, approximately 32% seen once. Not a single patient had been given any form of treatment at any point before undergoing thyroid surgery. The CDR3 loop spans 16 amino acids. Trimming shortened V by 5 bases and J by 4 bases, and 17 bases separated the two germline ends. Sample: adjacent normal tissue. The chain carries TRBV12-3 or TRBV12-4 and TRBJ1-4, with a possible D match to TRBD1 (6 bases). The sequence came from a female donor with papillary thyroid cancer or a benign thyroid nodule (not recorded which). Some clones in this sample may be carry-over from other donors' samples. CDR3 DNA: TGTGCCAGCAGTAACCTCAAAGGACAGCGTAATGAAAAACTGTTTTTT. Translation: CASSNLKGQRNEKLFF.